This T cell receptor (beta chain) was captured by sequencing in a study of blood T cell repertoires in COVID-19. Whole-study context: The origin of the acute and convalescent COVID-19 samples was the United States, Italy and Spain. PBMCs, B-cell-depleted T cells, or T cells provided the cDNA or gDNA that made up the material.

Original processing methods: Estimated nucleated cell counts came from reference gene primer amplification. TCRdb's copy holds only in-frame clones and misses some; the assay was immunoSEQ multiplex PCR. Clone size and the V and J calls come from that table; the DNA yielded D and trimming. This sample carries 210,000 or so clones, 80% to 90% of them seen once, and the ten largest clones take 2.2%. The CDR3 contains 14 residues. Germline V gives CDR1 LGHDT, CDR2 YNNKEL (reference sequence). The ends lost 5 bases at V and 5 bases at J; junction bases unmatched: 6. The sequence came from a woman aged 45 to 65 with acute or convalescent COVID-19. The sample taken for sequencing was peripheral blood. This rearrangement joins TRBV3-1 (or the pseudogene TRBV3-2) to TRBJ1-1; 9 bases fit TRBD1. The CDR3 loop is CASSVQGARTEAFF. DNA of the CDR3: TGTGCCAGCAGCGTACAGGGGGCAAGAACTGAAGCTTTCTTT.